Included here is one TCR beta chain sequence, with context. Its target is unknown. It may be a read error: a sequence one base away is much more abundant. TCR beta cDNA was reverse-transcribed from 450 to 500 ng of total RNA. The reaction used a constant-region primer and ProtoScript II reverse transcriptase. Modified slightly, ARM-PCR produced TCR beta libraries over three nested multiplex PCR rounds. In the first two PCR rounds, TRBV1-TRBV30 forward primers were paired with a C-beta reverse primer, and each round lasted roughly 9 cycles. TCRdb used MiXCR to reprocess the multiplex PCR reads, holding one entry per CDR3 protein. The sample consists of approximately 330,000 distinct CDR3 sequences, about 61% of them appearing once. Looked up from germline, CDR1 is ENHRY and CDR2 is SYGVKD. This CDR3 is built from 11 residues. The data were taken from a study of tumor-infiltrating lymphocytes in primary liver carcinoma. Across the study: Staging of the tumors gave T1-T3 N0M0, with widths of about 4 to 10 cm. Study-wide findings and caveats: Tumors reached a significantly greater top-250-clone fraction than blood did (p = 0.039).

Germline DNA was extracted too, while blood RNA derived from unsorted whole blood. The sequence was obtained from a man aged 40-55 years with primary liver carcinoma and hepatitis B virus infection. The genes are TRBV10-3 and TRBJ2-7; D ambiguous. The sequenced sample was peripheral blood. This CDR3 is CAISDVYVQYF. The CDR3 DNA is TGTGCCATCAGTGACGTCTACGTGCAGTACTTC.